These T cell receptor beta chains were read from a single sample in a study of PD-1 blockade in classical Hodgkin lymphoma. Repertoires were generated with immunoSEQ multiplex PCR, while TCRdb's copy carries only in-frame clones and drops some. Of tens of thousands of clones in the sample, around 80% are singletons; the top ten hold about 20%. The sample consisted of peripheral blood mononuclear cells (PBMCs), taken before the fourth cycle of nivolumab. The receptors stem from a human donor with classical Hodgkin lymphoma. CDR3s include the opening cysteine and the closing phenylalanine or tryptophan. A D gene is named only where the DNA matches it firmly. Clone size, where shown, is once, few, many, or a class for clones that have expanded.

J,size,D,V,CDR3,DNA
TRBJ1-4,.,TRBD1,TRBV30,CAWSSYPRGREKLFF,TGTGCCTGGAGTTCCTATCCCAGGGGGCGTGAAAAACTGTTTTTT
TRBJ2-1,few,TRBD2,TRBV2,CASSLAGESYNEQFF,TGTGCCAGCAGTCTAGCGGGAGAATCCTACAATGAGCAGTTCTTC
TRBJ2-3,few,TRBD2,TRBV10-3,CAISESRTSGSRFTDTQYF,TGTGCCATCAGTGAGTCGCGGACTAGCGGGAGTAGGTTCACAGATACGCAGTATTTT
TRBJ1-1,.,TRBD1,TRBV7-9,CASSLSTGRPGAFF,TGTGCCAGCAGCCTATCGACAGGGCGCCCAGGAGCTTTCTTT
TRBJ2-6,.,TRBD1,TRBV11-3,CASSLAGTGYSGANVLTF,TGTGCCAGCAGCTTAGCCGGGACAGGGTACTCTGGGGCCAACGTCCTGACTTTC
TRBJ1-1,few,.,TRBV19,CASERQRNTEAFF,TGTGCCAGTGAGAGGCAGAGAAACACTGAAGCTTTCTTT
TRBJ1-2,.,.,TRBV10-3,CASSYSGGKGYTF,TGTGCCAGCAGTTACTCAGGAGGGAAAGGCTACACCTTC
TRBJ2-1,.,TRBD1,TRBV18,CASSRGTGRSEQFF,TGTGCCAGCTCACGAGGGACAGGGAGAAGTGAGCAGTTCTTC
TRBJ1-1,.,.,TRBV19,CASSYFGRATEAFF,TGTGCCAGTAGCTATTTCGGCAGGGCCACTGAAGCTTTCTTT
TRBJ2-2,once,TRBD2,TRBV27,CASSLTSGSSAAGELFF,TGTGCCAGCAGTTTAACTAGCGGGAGCTCCGCGGCCGGGGAGCTGTTTTTT
TRBJ1-2,.,.,TRBV7-3,CASSLTGDKTF,TGTGCCAGCAGCTTAACGGGGGACAAAACCTTC